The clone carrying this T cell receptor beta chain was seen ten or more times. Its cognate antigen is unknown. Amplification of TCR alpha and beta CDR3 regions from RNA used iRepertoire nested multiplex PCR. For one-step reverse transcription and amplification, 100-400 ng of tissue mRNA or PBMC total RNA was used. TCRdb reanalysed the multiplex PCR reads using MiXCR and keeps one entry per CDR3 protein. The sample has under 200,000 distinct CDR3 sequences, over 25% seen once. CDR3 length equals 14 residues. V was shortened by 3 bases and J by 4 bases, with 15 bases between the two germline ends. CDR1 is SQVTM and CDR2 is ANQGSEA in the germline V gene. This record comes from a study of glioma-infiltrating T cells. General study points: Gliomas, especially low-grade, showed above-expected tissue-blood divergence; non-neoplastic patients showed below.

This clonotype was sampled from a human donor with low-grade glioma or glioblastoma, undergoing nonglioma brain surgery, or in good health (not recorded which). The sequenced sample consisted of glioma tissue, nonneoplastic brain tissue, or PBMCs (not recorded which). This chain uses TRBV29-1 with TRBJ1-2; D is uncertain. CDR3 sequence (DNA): TGCAGCGTTGACGGTTTGCAGACTGGCTATGGCTACACCTTC. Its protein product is CSVDGLQTGYGYTF.